Shown below are 3 T cell receptor beta chains from a single sample sequenced in a study of T cell repertoires in cytomegalovirus infection (dated by TCRdb to about 2019). TCRdb records Illumina HiSeq 1500 as the sequencer. TCRdb's own reprocessing of the public reads used fastp at Q25 and MiXCR and kept productive beta chains. Identical CDR3 protein sequences are pooled into one entry, listed with their most common genes and DNA. Recorded for this sample are tens of thousands of distinct CDR3 sequences; over 3.5% of them occurred a single time. Roughly 22% of the sample rests with the top ten. Sequencing was done on a sample of PBMCs. The source is a human donor in good health (CMV status not recorded). Some clones in this sample may be carry-over from other donors' samples.

This clonotype was seen repeatedly, ten times or more. V is TRBV7-2 and J is TRBJ2-1; D might be TRBD1 or TRBD2, each matching 5 bases. Trimming removed 5 bases at V and 3 bases at J, with 8 bases between. Germline assignment: CDR1 SGHTA and CDR2 FQGNSA. This CDR3 has 13 residues. CDR3 sequence reads: CASSPGRYNEQFF. In nucleotides, the CDR3 is TGTGCCAGCAGCCCGGGACGCTACAATGAGCAGTTCTTC.

This clonotype was seen ten or more times. V usage is TRBV7-2 and J usage is TRBJ1-4; weak D call: TRBD1 (5 bases). This CDR3 is 14 amino acids long. V was cut by 5 bases and J by 8 bases, with 15 bases left in between. Germline V gives CDR1 SGHTA, CDR2 FQGNSA. The CDR3 loop reads CASSPHGAGEKLFF. The CDR3 region has the DNA TGTGCCAGCAGCCCTCACGGGGCGGGGGAAAAACTGTTTTTT. The full variable domain, in which reference TRBV7-2 and TRBJ1-4 provide the parts outside the CDR3, is GAGVSQSPSNKVTEKGKDVELRCDPISGHTALYWYRQSLGQGLEFLIYFQGNSAPDKSGLPSDRFSAERTGGSVSTLTIQRTQQEDSAVYLCASSPHGAGEKLFFGSGTQLSVL.

This clonotype appeared many times. The J gene is TRBJ1-1, the V gene TRBV7-2, with D possibly being TRBD1 (5 bases). CDR1 is SGHTA, CDR2 FQGNSA, per germline. The CDR3 is 13 amino acids. Trimming shortened V by 4 bases and J by 2 bases, and 8 bases separated the two germline ends. CDR3 amino acids: CASSWTTNTEAFF. CDR3 in DNA: TGTGCCAGCAGCTGGACAACCAACACTGAAGCTTTCTTT.